One sample yielded the 9 T cell receptor beta chains listed below, sequenced in a study of shared clonotypes between healthy human individuals (dated by TCRdb to the early 2020s). CD8 naive samples were obtained by positive selection for CCR7 among CD45RO-negative cells, yielding a CD45RA+CCR7+ population from which TemRA cells were excluded. Library creation used the immunoSEQ multiplex PCR assay. Not all clones reach the TCRdb copy of this immuneACCESS table, which keeps in-frame sequences only. Checked studies attribute under half of the gap to unresolved V genes and leave the rest unexplained. Within this sample are some 2,000,000 clones, with approximately 94% of them counted one time only. The top ten constitute roughly 1% of the sample. Sequenced sample: naive CD8+ T cells sorted from blood. The cell subset or site label on this specimen signifies: CD45RA+CCR7+. The receptors come from a man between 18 and 29 years old in good health.

This rearrangement joins TRBV28 to TRBJ2-7; a possible D gene is TRBD1 (5 bases). The germline CDR1 and CDR2 sequences are MDHEN and SYDVKM. Trimming took 5 bases from V and 0 from J, leaving 14 bases between them. The CDR3 has 15 amino acids. The CDR3 is CASSHEDISSYEQYF. Here the CDR3 DNA reads TGTGCCAGCAGTCACGAGGACATATCCTCCTACGAGCAGTACTTC.

The rearrangement uses TRBV10-2 and TRBJ1-2, with D hard to call. The V end lost 2 bases, the J end lost 4 bases, and 11 bases lay between the germline ends. CDR3 length: 14 residues. Germline V gene lookup returns CDR1 WSHSY and CDR2 SAAADI. CDR3: CASSELRAPYGYTF. DNA for the CDR3: TGCGCCAGCAGTGAGCTGCGGGCGCCCTATGGCTACACCTTC.

The V call is TRBV5-6, the J call TRBJ2-7, with D perhaps assigned TRBD1 or TRBD2 (5 bases each). The germline CDR1 and CDR2 sequences are SGHDT and YYEEEE. The V and J ends lost 4 bases and 7 bases respectively, with 12 bases between them. The CDR3 contains 12 residues. CDR3 coding DNA: TGTGCCAGCAGCGTCACTAGGGGTGAGCAGTACTTC. Encoded protein: CASSVTRGEQYF. The variable domain in full, completed from reference TRBV5-6 and TRBJ2-7, reads DAGVTQSPTHLIKTRGQQVTLRCSPKSGHDTVSWYQQALGQGPQFIFQYYEEEERQRGNFPDRFSGHQFPNYSSELNVNALLLGDSALYLCASSVTRGEQYFGPGTRLTVT.

The rearrangement links TRBV10-3 to TRBJ2-3, with 7 bases lining up with TRBD1. CDR1 and CDR2 from the germline V gene are ENHRY and SYGVKD. CDR3 length equals 13 residues. The J segment lost 0 bases and the V segment lost 8 bases, leaving 2 bases of the junction unmatched. This CDR3 reads CAIGTASTDTQYF. The CDR3 DNA reads as TGTGCCATCGGGACAGCTAGCACAGATACGCAGTATTTT.

This clone appeared a few times. The genes are TRBV10-1 and TRBJ2-4, with D possibly matching TRBD1 (6 bases). This CDR3 region has 14 residues. Germline CDR1 and CDR2: WNHNN and SYGVQD (reference sequence). With 6 bases removed from V and 8 bases from J, the gap between germline ends came to 17 bases. CDR3 protein: CASSTGTSLYIQYF. CDR3 sequence (DNA): TGCGCCAGCAGCACCGGGACAAGTCTTTACATTCAGTACTTC.

This chain joins TRBV27 and TRBJ2-7; D not resolved. Germline CDR1 reads MNHEY; CDR2 reads SMNVEV (reference sequence). V was clipped by 4 bases and J by 6 bases, with 10 bases between them. The CDR3 spans 12 residues. CDR3 in amino acids: CASSSDGFEQYF. The CDR3 nucleotides read TGTGCCAGCAGTTCGGACGGGTTCGAGCAGTACTTC.

The rearrangement joins TRBV4-1 to TRBJ1-3; D not resolved. The germline V and J ends were trimmed by 0 bases and 4 bases, with 13 bases remaining between them. Germline V gene lookup returns CDR1 MGHRA and CDR2 YSYEKL. This CDR3 has 16 amino acids. The CDR3 here is CASSQDPPRVGNTIYF. The CDR3 coding sequence is TGCGCCAGCAGCCAAGATCCACCACGAGTCGGAAACACCATATATTTT.

DNA of the CDR3: TGTGCCAGCTCACCAGACAGGGGGACCAATCAGCCCCAGCATTTT. Protein product: CASSPDRGTNQPQHF. The chain is built from TRBV18 and TRBJ1-5; 9 bases align to TRBD1. V trimming: 2 bases; J trimming: 3 bases; junction bases outside the gene matches: 2. This CDR3 region has 15 residues. Germline V gives CDR1 KGHSH, CDR2 LQKENI.

The chain is built from TRBV5-6 and TRBJ2-7; D may be TRBD1 or TRBD2 (5 bases each). Germline V gene sequence: CDR1 SGHDT, CDR2 YYEEEE. Trimming cost V 0 bases and J 11 bases, with 9 bases left between them. The CDR3 spans 11 residues. As DNA, the CDR3 is TGTGCCAGCAGCTTGGCCAGGGAGAAGTACTTC. Encoded protein: CASSLAREKYF.